The 21 T cell receptor beta chains in this list originate from one sample, sequenced in a study of cytomegalovirus exposure and HLA in healthy donors. The PCR used 60 Vbeta and 13 Jbeta primers. Here immunoSEQ multiplex PCR was the method, and the copy in TCRdb shows in-frame clones only, minus some. The repertoire consists of some 150,000 clones, with approximately 80% occurring once and the leading ten covering over 2%. The sequencing input was PBMCs. Receptor source: a woman in her 50s in good health and CMV-seronegative.

The chain joins TRBV6-5 to TRBJ2-3; weak D call: TRBD1 (5 bases). This CDR3 has 13 amino acids. Per germline, CDR1 MNHEY and CDR2 SVGAGI. Trimming left V 6 bases short and J 6 bases short, with 13 bases between. CDR3 nucleotide sequence: TGTGCCAGCAGGCGAGACAGTCCCGATACGCAGTATTTT. Residues: CASRRDSPDTQYF.

CDR3 region: CASGPSGSSYEQYF. CDR3 nucleotides: TGTGCCAGCGGGCCGAGCGGAAGCTCCTACGAGCAGTACTTC. V is TRBV28 and J is TRBJ2-7, with a possible D match to TRBD2 (5 bases). CDR3 size: 14 residues. Trimming left V 8 bases short and J 0 bases short, with 14 bases between. Germline CDR1 MDHEN, CDR2 SYDVKM.

Written as DNA, the CDR3 is TGTGCCAGCAGTGCCTCCCGGAGTGAGCAGTACTTC. Protein product: CASSASRSEQYF. The rearrangement joins TRBV6-6 to TRBJ2-7, with D unclear. Looked up from germline, CDR1 is MNHNY and CDR2 is SVGAGI (reference sequence). This CDR3 has 12 residues. The germline V and J ends were trimmed by 5 bases and 7 bases, with 12 bases remaining between them.

The rearrangement joins TRBV7-9 to TRBJ1-1; 8 bases map to TRBD1. The V gene end was trimmed by 7 bases and the J gene end by 5 bases; junction bases not matched to a gene: 9. The CDR3 consists of 14 residues. Germline CDR1 SEHNR, CDR2 FQNEAQ (reference sequence). The CDR3 nucleotides are TGTGCCAGCACCCTCGGACAGGGTTTAACTGAAGCTTTCTTT. This encodes CASTLGQGLTEAFF. Filled out from reference TRBV7-9 and TRBJ1-1, the complete variable domain reads DTGVSQNPRHKITKRGQNVTFRCDPISEHNRLYWYRQTLGQGPEFLTYFQNEAQLEKSRLLSDRFSAERPKGSFSTLEIQRTEQGDSAMYLCASTLGQGLTEAFFGQGTRLTVV.

The V and J genes are TRBV15 and TRBJ2-5; 12 bases align to TRBD2. Germline V gene sequence: CDR1 LNHNV, CDR2 YYDKDF (reference sequence). The V gene end was trimmed by 1 base and the J gene end by 7 bases; junction bases not matched to a gene: 7. This CDR3 is 16 amino acids long. The CDR3 loop is CATSRARLAGVGTQYF. CDR3 sequence (DNA): TGTGCCACCAGCAGAGCTAGACTAGCGGGAGTGGGGACCCAGTACTTC.

The gene calls are TRBV6-6 and TRBJ2-1; D is undetermined. V lost 1 base and J 4 bases, leaving 5 bases between the germline ends. This CDR3 comprises 13 residues. In germline, CDR1 is MNHNY, CDR2 SVGAGI (reference sequence). This CDR3 reads CASSYYYYNEQFF. CDR3 in DNA: TGTGCCAGCAGTTACTACTATTACAATGAGCAGTTCTTC.

This clone was seen more than once but under ten times. V gene TRBV7-2 combines with J gene TRBJ2-7, with 11 nucleotides matching TRBD2. Germline loops: CDR1 SGHTA, CDR2 FQGNSA. Trimming at V came to 5 bases and at J to 6 bases, leaving 6 bases not matched to a gene. This CDR3 comprises 14 residues. The DNA of the CDR3 is TGTGCCAGCAGCCGAGCTGGGACTAGCGGCGAGCAGTACTTC. Amino acids: CASSRAGTSGEQYF.

This chain links TRBV10-2 with TRBJ2-2, with TRBD1 matching over 10 bases. Germline V gene lookup returns CDR1 WSHSY and CDR2 SAAADI. V lost 6 bases to trimming and J lost 5 bases; unmatched junction nucleotides: 0. This CDR3 is 13 amino acids long. CDR3 amino acids: CASRDRGTGELFF. As DNA, the CDR3 is TGCGCCAGCAGGGACAGGGGGACCGGGGAGCTGTTTTTT.

A note on this clone: This sample also contains other DNA sequences that code for the same CDR3. The V gene is TRBV18, the J gene TRBJ1-2, with 7 bases matching TRBD1. The junction had 14 bases not matched to a gene; V was cut back by 6 bases and J by 7 bases. Germline CDR1 reads KGHSH; CDR2 reads LQKENI. The length of the CDR3 is 15 residues. In DNA form, the CDR3 reads TGTGCCAGCTCGACGGATGGACAGGCCGTCCGTGGCTACACCTTC. It is translated as CASSTDGQAVRGYTF.

This clone was detected only once. The V gene is TRBV2, the J gene TRBJ1-5; D gene ambiguous. Trimming removed 6 bases at V and 2 bases at J, with 14 bases between. Germline-derived CDR1 and CDR2 are SNHLY and FYNNEI. This CDR3 comprises 15 residues. CDR3 sequence (DNA): TGTGCCAGCAGATCCGGCGACACACGCAATCAGCCCCAGCATTTT. Its translation: CASRSGDTRNQPQHF.

The rearrangement joins TRBV5-1 to TRBJ2-1; 13 bases line up with TRBD2. Trimming cost V 3 bases and J 4 bases; bases outside gene matches: 4. This CDR3 has 16 amino acids. CDR1 is SGHRS, CDR2 YFSETQ, per germline. The CDR3 nucleotides read TGCGCCAGCAGCTGGACTAGCGGGAGTGCTTACAATGAGCAGTTCTTC. Translated: CASSWTSGSAYNEQFF.

V usage is TRBV5-1 and J usage is TRBJ2-3; 9 nucleotides line up with TRBD2. The CDR3 contains 17 residues. Trimming took 2 bases from V and 0 from J; bases not matched to a gene: 7. CDR1 and CDR2 (germline): SGHRS, YFSETQ. As DNA, the CDR3 is TGCGCCAGCAGCTTCGGACTAGCGCCTTCTAGCACAGATACGCAGTATTTT. It codes for CASSFGLAPSSTDTQYF.

The chain combines TRBV14 with TRBJ2-1, with a tentative D call TRBD2 (6 bases). Trimming pared 6 bases from V and 4 bases from J, leaving 13 bases between. This CDR3 is 14 amino acids long. Germline V gene lookup returns CDR1 SGHDN and CDR2 FVKESK. As DNA, the CDR3 is TGTGCCAGCAGTCCTCTGGGGGGATACAATGAGCAGTTCTTC. Amino acid sequence: CASSPLGGYNEQFF.

V and J are TRBV13 and TRBJ2-5; a possible D gene is TRBD1 (7 bases). The end of the DNA fits TRBJ2-7 better, so the J call may be wrong. Germline CDR1 and CDR2: PRHDT and FYEKMQ (reference sequence). This CDR3 contains 14 residues. The CDR3 loop reads CASSFIQGGYEQYF. The CDR3 DNA reads as TGTGCCAGCAGCTTTATCCAGGGGGGATACGAGCAGTACTTC.

The genes are TRBV28 and TRBJ1-5, with 11 bases lining up with TRBD1. The V segment lost 2 bases and the J segment 7 bases; nucleotides outside the gene matches: 1. CDR3 length: 14 residues. Germline V gene lookup returns CDR1 MDHEN and CDR2 SYDVKM. The chain's CDR3 is CASSLGQGAQPQHF. The CDR3 bases are TGTGCCAGCAGTTTAGGACAGGGGGCGCAGCCCCAGCATTTT.

The chain carries TRBV7-2 and TRBJ2-5, with TRBD2 identical over 7 bases. V gave up 1 base and J gave up 4 bases; unmatched junction bases: 3. The CDR3 runs 14 residues. Germline CDR1 SGHTA, CDR2 FQGNSA. CDR3 in amino acids: CASSLVTGGETQYF. The CDR3 DNA reads TGTGCCAGCAGCTTAGTTACGGGGGGAGAGACCCAGTACTTC.

The gene calls are TRBV12-2 and TRBJ2-3; the table's TRBD2 call for D was not verified on the DNA. TRBV12-2 is assigned pseudogene status. The CDR3 runs to 16 residues. This CDR3 is CASRLSKAGPHYTQYF. CDR3 DNA sequence: TGTGCAAGTCGCTTAAGTAAGGCGGGTCCTCATTATACGCAGTATTTT.

The chain links TRBV7-6 to TRBJ2-5, with D maybe TRBD1 (6 bases). Germline CDR1 is SGHVS and CDR2 is FNYEAQ. There are 13 residues in the CDR3. Trimming took off 2 bases at V and 7 bases at J, with 11 bases between the two ends. The CDR3, as DNA: TGTGCCAGCAGCTTATCAGGGGAAGGGACCCAGTACTTC. It yields the protein CASSLSGEGTQYF.

V and J are TRBV5-1 and TRBJ2-3; the match to TRBD2 covers 9 bases. The CDR3 spans 17 residues. In germline, CDR1 is SGHRS, CDR2 YFSETQ. Losses at the gene ends were 3 bases for V and 2 bases for J; bases not matched to a gene: 10. The CDR3 here is CASSSTPGLAYTDTQYF. The DNA for the CDR3 is TGCGCCAGCAGCTCCACTCCGGGACTAGCTTACACAGATACGCAGTATTTT.

The rearrangement uses TRBV7-2 and TRBJ1-6; 10 nucleotides match TRBD1. This CDR3 comprises 15 residues. V shed 5 bases, J shed 8 bases, and the junction held 6 bases outside the gene matches. Per germline, CDR1 SGHTA and CDR2 FQGNSA. The DNA for the CDR3 is TGTGCCAGCAGCACCGGTGGGACAGGGGATTCACCCCTCCACTTT. Amino acid sequence: CASSTGGTGDSPLHF.

CDR3 sequence reads: CASSRGSISGANVLTF. CDR3 sequence (DNA): TGTGCCAGTAGCAGGGGCAGTATCTCTGGGGCCAACGTCCTGACTTTC. The chain combines TRBV19 with TRBJ2-6; D might be TRBD1 (6 bases). The V end was cut by 6 bases, the J end by 0 bases, with 12 bases between. This CDR3 has 16 residues. In germline, CDR1 is LNHDA, CDR2 SQIVND (reference sequence).